These T cell receptor beta chains were read from a single sample in a study of blood T cell repertoires in COVID-19. Repertoires were generated with immunoSEQ multiplex PCR, while TCRdb's copy carries only in-frame clones and drops some. This table holds roughly 200,000 clones, about 86% found once. Source material: PBMCs or T cells enriched from blood (not recorded which). These receptor sequences come from a woman in her thirties who had been exposed to COVID-19. The CDR3 runs from the conserved cysteine through the conserved F or W. Each record gives: D gene, J gene, V gene, clone size, CDR3 DNA, CDR3 protein. D genes are given only for firm matches. Clone sizes are given selectively: once, few, many, or a class where the clone is expanded.

d_gene: NA; j_gene: TRBJ2-3; v_gene: TRBV12-3/TRBV12-4; abundance: NA; CDR3nt: TGTGCCAGCAGTTTCGCGGACTATCGCGGCGCGTATTTT; CDR3aa: CASSFADYRGAYF
d_gene: NA; j_gene: TRBJ2-7; v_gene: TRBV6-5; abundance: NA; CDR3nt: TGTGCCAGCAGGGGCTTAAGCTACGAGCAGTACTTC; CDR3aa: CASRGLSYEQYF
d_gene: TRBD2; j_gene: TRBJ2-1; v_gene: TRBV4-2; abundance: NA; CDR3nt: TGTGCCAGCAGCCGGTCCGGGACTAGCGTCTCCTACAATGAGCAGTTCTTC; CDR3aa: CASSRSGTSVSYNEQFF
d_gene: TRBD1; j_gene: TRBJ2-7; v_gene: TRBV30; abundance: NA; CDR3nt: TGTGCCTGGAGTCCCGACCCGTCCGGGACAGTGACCTACGAGCAGTACTTC; CDR3aa: CAWSPDPSGTVTYEQYF
d_gene: NA; j_gene: TRBJ1-5; v_gene: TRBV9; abundance: once; CDR3nt: TGTGCCAGCAGCGCCTCGGGGGGGATCAATCAGCCCCAGCATTTT; CDR3aa: CASSASGGINQPQHF
d_gene: TRBD2; j_gene: TRBJ2-3; v_gene: TRBV9; abundance: NA; CDR3nt: TGTGCCAGCAGCGCCGGGGGGTCTAGCACAGATACGCAGTATTTT; CDR3aa: CASSAGGSSTDTQYF
d_gene: NA; j_gene: TRBJ1-4; v_gene: TRBV3-1/TRBV3-2; abundance: NA; CDR3nt: TGTGCCAGCAGCCAGATTCTGGACAGTTCTAATGAAAAACTGTTTTTT; CDR3aa: CASSQILDSSNEKLFF
d_gene: NA; j_gene: TRBJ1-1; v_gene: TRBV5-1; abundance: NA; CDR3nt: TGCGCCAGCAGCTTGGGAGGGATTATGAACACTGAAGCTTTCTTT; CDR3aa: CASSLGGIMNTEAFF
d_gene: TRBD2; j_gene: TRBJ2-3; v_gene: TRBV9; abundance: NA; CDR3nt: TGTGCCAGCAGCCCCGCCGGGGGGGACACAGATACGCAGTATTTT; CDR3aa: CASSPAGGDTDTQYF
d_gene: TRBD2; j_gene: TRBJ2-7; v_gene: TRBV10-2; abundance: NA; CDR3nt: TGCGCCAGCAGTGAAGGTAGCGGGACCTACGAGCAGTACTTC; CDR3aa: CASSEGSGTYEQYF
d_gene: TRBD2; j_gene: TRBJ2-2; v_gene: TRBV3-1/TRBV3-2; abundance: NA; CDR3nt: TGTGCCAGCAGCCCGCACCTATCGACTAGCGGGGGGTCCAACACCGGGGAGCTGTTTTTT; CDR3aa: CASSPHLSTSGGSNTGELFF
d_gene: TRBD1; j_gene: TRBJ2-6; v_gene: TRBV19; abundance: NA; CDR3nt: TGTGCCAGTAGTCCTGCCGGGACAGGGGTTAGGGCCAACGTCCTGACTTTC; CDR3aa: CASSPAGTGVRANVLTF
d_gene: TRBD1; j_gene: TRBJ1-1; v_gene: TRBV30; abundance: once; CDR3nt: TGTGCCTGGGGTTCGGGACAGGGGTACACTGAAGCTTTCTTT; CDR3aa: CAWGSGQGYTEAFF
d_gene: NA; j_gene: TRBJ1-2; v_gene: TRBV28; abundance: few; CDR3nt: TGTGCCAGCAGTTTAAGAGGGTTACGTGGCTACACCTTC; CDR3aa: CASSLRGLRGYTF
d_gene: TRBD2; j_gene: TRBJ2-7; v_gene: TRBV3-1/TRBV3-2; abundance: NA; CDR3nt: TGTGCCAGCAGCCAGAGACTAGCGGGGGGTGAATCCTACGAGCAGTACTTC; CDR3aa: CASSQRLAGGESYEQYF
d_gene: TRBD1; j_gene: TRBJ1-4; v_gene: TRBV28; abundance: NA; CDR3nt: TGTGCCAGCAATGGACAGGCTAATGAAAAACTGTTTTTT; CDR3aa: CASNGQANEKLFF
d_gene: NA; j_gene: TRBJ1-3; v_gene: TRBV4-1; abundance: few; CDR3nt: TGCGCCAGCAGCCAAGATCAAGAGATTTTCTCTGGAAACACCATATATTTT; CDR3aa: CASSQDQEIFSGNTIYF
d_gene: TRBD1; j_gene: TRBJ2-7; v_gene: TRBV5-6; abundance: NA; CDR3nt: TGTGCCAGCAGCCTCACCGGACAGGCGTCAGTCGGGGAGCAGTACTTC; CDR3aa: CASSLTGQASVGEQYF
d_gene: TRBD1; j_gene: TRBJ2-7; v_gene: TRBV27; abundance: NA; CDR3nt: TGTGCCAGCAGTGCCACAGGGGCCAGCTCCTACGAGCAGTACTTC; CDR3aa: CASSATGASSYEQYF
d_gene: TRBD2; j_gene: TRBJ2-5; v_gene: TRBV5-1; abundance: once; CDR3nt: TGCGCCAGCAAAGAGGGCGTACTAGCGGGGTACCAAGAGACCCAGTACTTC; CDR3aa: CASKEGVLAGYQETQYF
d_gene: NA; j_gene: TRBJ1-1; v_gene: TRBV27; abundance: NA; CDR3nt: TGTGCCAGCAGTCCCCTTGAGGCATCAACTGAAGCTTTCTTT; CDR3aa: CASSPLEASTEAFF
d_gene: TRBD1; j_gene: TRBJ2-1; v_gene: TRBV6-5; abundance: NA; CDR3nt: TGTGCCAGCAGCGTCTCAGGGGGCCCTACTAAGGAGCAGTTCTTC; CDR3aa: CASSVSGGPTKEQFF
d_gene: NA; j_gene: TRBJ2-3; v_gene: TRBV7-3; abundance: NA; CDR3nt: TGTGCCAGCAGCTTACACGCGGGGCCAGCATCAACTTCGGATACGCAGTATTTT; CDR3aa: CASSLHAGPASTSDTQYF
d_gene: NA; j_gene: TRBJ2-3; v_gene: TRBV29-1; abundance: NA; CDR3nt: TGCAGCGTTTCTACAGATACGCAGTATTTT; CDR3aa: CSVSTDTQYF
d_gene: NA; j_gene: TRBJ2-2; v_gene: TRBV5-5; abundance: once; CDR3nt: TGTGCCAGCAGCTTCCAGGCAGCGAACACCGGGGAGCTGTTTTTT; CDR3aa: CASSFQAANTGELFF
d_gene: NA; j_gene: TRBJ2-1; v_gene: TRBV19; abundance: NA; CDR3nt: TGTGCCAGTAGCGCAAGCCGGACAGCCCGAGAGTTCTTC; CDR3aa: CASSASRTAREFF
d_gene: NA; j_gene: TRBJ2-2; v_gene: TRBV7-3; abundance: NA; CDR3nt: TGTGCCAGCAGCTTAACGCAACTCCAAAACACCGGGGAGCTGTTTTTT; CDR3aa: CASSLTQLQNTGELFF
d_gene: NA; j_gene: TRBJ2-2; v_gene: TRBV5-1; abundance: NA; CDR3nt: TGCGCCAGCAGCTTGGGACAGGGAGGCACCGGGGAGCTGTTTTTT; CDR3aa: CASSLGQGGTGELFF
d_gene: NA; j_gene: TRBJ1-2; v_gene: TRBV10-1; abundance: NA; CDR3nt: TGCGCCAGCAGTGAAGGGGTTAACTATGGCTACACCTTC; CDR3aa: CASSEGVNYGYTF
d_gene: NA; j_gene: TRBJ2-1; v_gene: TRBV11-2; abundance: NA; CDR3nt: TGTGCCAGCAGCCAACTGACAGGAACCTACAATGAGCAGTTCTTC; CDR3aa: CASSQLTGTYNEQFF
d_gene: TRBD1; j_gene: TRBJ2-7; v_gene: TRBV10-2; abundance: NA; CDR3nt: TGCGCCAGCACTCAAATAACAGGGGCCGAGCAGTACTTC; CDR3aa: CASTQITGAEQYF
d_gene: NA; j_gene: TRBJ1-2; v_gene: TRBV30; abundance: NA; CDR3nt: TGTGCCTGGAGTGTACCGGTTGTAGGGGCAGCTGGCTACACCTTC; CDR3aa: CAWSVPVVGAAGYTF